Listed here are 7 T cell receptor beta chains from one sample, sequenced in a study of OX40 agonist ivuxolimab in advanced cancers. The library came from the immunoSEQ multiplex PCR assay. TCRdb holds this immuneACCESS table with in-frame rearrangements only. Some clones are missing; in checked studies, unresolved V genes explain under half, and the rest has no known cause. The sample table lists about 79,000 clones, 94% of them with a count of one. Around 9.6% of the sample is in the top ten clones. This specimen consisted of CD4+ or CD8+ T cells sorted from blood, obtained in a trial of the OX40 agonist ivuxolimab. These receptors all stem from an adult with an advanced solid tumor such as melanoma, head and neck, liver or kidney cancer.

V and J are TRBV9 and TRBJ2-2, with D hard to call. The germline gives CDR1 SGDLS, CDR2 YYNGEE. The V gene lost 2 bases and the J gene lost 1 base, with 9 bases spanning the gap. The CDR3 has 15 residues. The CDR3 spells CASSVGDRNTGELFF. The DNA of the CDR3 is TGTGCCAGCAGCGTTGGGGATCGGAACACCGGGGAGCTGTTTTTT. Together with reference TRBV9 and TRBJ2-2, the CDR3 gives the full variable domain: DSGVTQTPKHLITATGQRVTLRCSPRSGDLSVYWYQQSLDQGLQFLIQYYNGEERAKGNILERFSAQQFPDLHSELNLSSLELGDSALYFCASSVGDRNTGELFFGEGSRLTVL.

The CDR3 loop reads CASSLPTRGNVGDTGELFF. CDR3 coding DNA: TGTGCCAGCAGCTTGCCCACAAGGGGGAATGTGGGGGACACCGGGGAGCTGTTTTTT. The rearrangement joins TRBV7-3 to TRBJ2-2, with D perhaps matching TRBD1 (6 bases). Trimming took 3 bases from V and 3 from J, leaving 23 bases between them. The CDR3 contains 19 residues. Germline CDR1 reads SGHTA; CDR2 reads FQGTGA.

This chain connects TRBV27 to TRBJ1-1; D call uncertain. The CDR3 covers 14 residues. The germline V and J ends were trimmed by 4 bases and 7 bases, with 16 bases remaining between them. The germline CDR1 and CDR2 sequences are MNHEY and SMNVEV (reference sequence). The CDR3 here is CASSSLGLSYEAFF. CDR3 in DNA: TGTGCCAGCAGTTCCCTAGGCCTCTCTTATGAAGCTTTCTTT.

As to this clone: An end of the junction does not agree with germline; a read error may underlie this. V usage is TRBV6-5 and J usage is TRBJ2-5; tentatively, D is TRBD1 (7 bases). The CDR3 loop spans 10 amino acids. In germline, CDR1 is MNHEY, CDR2 SVGAGI. CDR3 sequence: CARKTRGADF. The CDR3 DNA sequence: TGTGCCAGGAAGACCAGGGGGGCGGACTTC.

This chain uses TRBV28 with TRBJ2-3; D is unresolved. Trimming stripped 5 bases from V and 0 bases from J, with 15 bases between. The germline CDR1 and CDR2 sequences are MDHEN and SYDVKM. The CDR3 has 16 residues. Here the CDR3 reads CASSPILLSSTDTQYF. The CDR3 DNA sequence: TGTGCCAGCAGTCCTATATTACTTTCTAGCACAGATACGCAGTATTTT.

The chain joins TRBV6-5 to TRBJ2-7; 13 bases are shared with TRBD2. J lost 6 bases, V lost 2 bases, and 7 bases had no gene match. The germline V gene encodes CDR1 MNHEY and CDR2 SVGAGI. The CDR3 has 16 amino acids. DNA for the CDR3: TGTGCCAGCAGTTACGGACTAGCGGGAGTTACATCCGAGCAGTACTTC. Translating it yields CASSYGLAGVTSEQYF.

This sequence joins TRBV30 and TRBJ2-7; TRBD1 aligns across 7 bases. The trim removed 4 bases at V and 3 bases at J, leaving 3 bases unmatched. The CDR3 loop spans 12 amino acids. Per germline, CDR1 GTSNPN and CDR2 SVGIG (reference sequence). The CDR3 DNA reads TGTGCCTGGACCGACAGGGACTACGAGCAGTACTTC. Its translation: CAWTDRDYEQYF.